One sample yielded the 31 T cell receptor beta chains listed below, sequenced in a study of T cell responses to AZD1222 COVID-19 vaccine. The method was immunoSEQ multiplex PCR; TCRdb's version includes in-frame clones alone and lacks a portion of them. This table holds some 110,000 clones, around 89% found once. The material was peripheral blood, obtained 28 days after the second AZD1222 dose. All receptors derive from an adult who received the AZD1222 COVID-19 vaccine.

The gene calls are TRBV6-2 or TRBV6-3 and TRBJ1-1; D not resolved. The CDR3 is made up of 12 amino acids. From germline, CDR1 is MNHEY and CDR2 SVGEGT. The V and J ends lost 4 bases and 5 bases respectively, with 8 bases between them. CDR3 region: CASSWTETEAFF. The CDR3 nucleotides read TGTGCCAGCAGTTGGACCGAGACTGAAGCTTTCTTT.

The J gene is TRBJ2-3, the V gene TRBV6-2 or TRBV6-3; 9 nucleotides match TRBD1. V lost 2 bases and J lost 0; bases outside the gene matches: 3. In germline, CDR1 is MNHEY, CDR2 SVGEGT. The length of the CDR3 is 16 residues. The CDR3 loop reads CASSYGTGTSTDTQYF. The DNA of the CDR3 is TGTGCCAGCAGTTACGGGACAGGGACAAGCACAGATACGCAGTATTTT.

This clone was seen once. J is TRBJ1-2 and V is TRBV6-5; unclear D gene. V was pared by 6 bases and J by 0 bases, with 11 bases between. The CDR3 sequence is 14 residues long. CDR1 and CDR2 (germline): MNHEY, SVGAGI. The CDR3 reads CASRPISANYGYTF. The CDR3, as DNA: TGTGCCAGCAGGCCAATATCAGCTAACTATGGCTACACCTTC.

J is TRBJ1-6 and V is TRBV11-3, with TRBD1 identical over 10 bases. There are 15 residues in the CDR3. Germline V gives CDR1 SGHNT, CDR2 YENEEA. V shed 5 bases and J 8 bases; nucleotides not matched to a gene: 6. The CDR3: CASSLVGTGDSPLHF. The CDR3 bases are TGTGCCAGCAGCCTAGTGGGGACAGGGGATTCACCCCTCCACTTT.

This chain connects TRBV5-4 to TRBJ1-4; possibly TRBD1 for D (5 bases). The CDR3 extends over 14 amino acids. V shed 4 bases and J shed 0 bases, with 7 bases lying between them. The germline V gene has CDR1 SGHNT and CDR2 YYREEE (reference sequence). Here the CDR3 DNA reads TGTGCCAGCAGCCAGACAGCAACTAATGAAAAACTGTTTTTT. This gives the protein CASSQTATNEKLFF.

This rearrangement joins TRBV7-2 to TRBJ1-2; D uncertain. With 1 base removed from V and 4 bases from J, the gap between germline ends came to 4 bases. In germline, CDR1 is SGHTA, CDR2 FQGNSA. The CDR3 is 12 residues long. The CDR3 bases are TGTGCCAGCAGCTTAGTGGCCTATGGCTACACCTTC. Protein: CASSLVAYGYTF.

The table lists this clone with a count of one. This chain joins TRBV29-1 and TRBJ2-7; 9 bases fit TRBD1. J gave up 5 bases and V 6 bases, and 8 bases lay outside the gene matches. Germline V gene lookup returns CDR1 SQVTM and CDR2 ANQGSEA. CDR3 length: 13 amino acids. CDR3 region: CSVGTGGFHEQYF. Written as DNA, the CDR3 is TGCAGCGTGGGCACAGGGGGCTTTCACGAGCAGTACTTC.

This chain connects TRBV28 to TRBJ1-4; a weak D match, TRBD1 (6 bases). Trimming shortened V by 6 bases and J by 4 bases, and 12 bases separated the two germline ends. This CDR3 comprises 14 residues. Germline CDR1 MDHEN, CDR2 SYDVKM. DNA of the CDR3: TGTGCCAGCAGCGGACAGCCGATTAATGAAAAACTGTTTTTT. Amino acids: CASSGQPINEKLFF.

This clone has more than one count but fewer than ten. J is TRBJ1-4 and V is TRBV19, with a possible D match to TRBD1 (6 bases). The CDR3 consists of 15 residues. Trimming left V 4 bases short and J 6 bases short, with 15 bases between. Looked up from germline, CDR1 is LNHDA and CDR2 is SQIVND (reference sequence). CDR3 sequence: CASSKRGGSDEKLFF. The DNA for the CDR3 is TGTGCCAGTAGTAAGAGGGGGGGATCGGATGAAAAACTGTTTTTT.

The V call is TRBV11-3, the J call TRBJ2-7; D is unclear. Trimming stripped 6 bases from V and 4 bases from J, with 10 bases between. Per germline, CDR1 SGHNT and CDR2 YENEEA. CDR3 length: 12 residues. The DNA of the CDR3 is TGTGCCAGCAGTCCTGTCGGTTACGAGCAGTACTTC. Translating it yields CASSPVGYEQYF.

CDR3 sequence (DNA): TGTGCCAGTAGTAATGCGCCAGGGACCGGCTACACCTTC. This translates into CASSNAPGTGYTF. The chain couples TRBV19 to TRBJ1-2; D perhaps matches TRBD1 (5 bases). This CDR3 spans 13 amino acids. Germline CDR1 reads LNHDA; CDR2 reads SQIVND (reference sequence). Trimming shortened V by 4 bases and J by 8 bases, and 14 bases separated the two germline ends. Full variable domain (missing parts from reference TRBV19 and TRBJ1-2): DGGITQSPKYLFRKEGQNVTLSCEQNLNHDAMYWYRQDPGQGLRLIYYSQIVNDFQKGDIAEGYSVSREKKESFPLTVTSAQKNPTAFYLCASSNAPGTGYTFGSGTRLTVV.

The chain carries TRBV5-1 and TRBJ1-1, with D tentatively TRBD1 (5 bases). CDR1 is SGHRS and CDR2 is YFSETQ in the germline V gene. CDR3 length equals 15 residues. V was clipped by 6 bases and J by 1 base, with 16 bases between them. The CDR3 reads CASKRDRGPNTEAFF. CDR3 nucleotides: TGCGCCAGCAAGCGGGACCGAGGGCCGAACACTGAAGCTTTCTTT.

This chain joins TRBV6-1 and TRBJ2-7; TRBD1 matches at 8 bases. The CDR3 loop spans 14 amino acids. V shed 2 bases and J 4 bases; nucleotides not matched to a gene: 4. The germline V gene has CDR1 MNHNS and CDR2 SASEGT. CDR3 DNA: TGTGCCAGCAGTGAAATCACAGGGGGGTACGAGCAGTACTTC. Encoded protein: CASSEITGGYEQYF.

The V call is TRBV28, the J call TRBJ2-7; D possibly corresponds to TRBD2 (6 bases). Looked up from germline, CDR1 is MDHEN and CDR2 is SYDVKM. The CDR3 length is 14 residues. Trimming cost V 5 bases and J 3 bases, with 14 bases left between them. CDR3 in amino acids: CASSGLRDLYEQYF. The CDR3 DNA follows: TGTGCCAGCAGTGGCCTGCGGGACCTCTACGAGCAGTACTTC.

This clone appeared a few times. The chain combines TRBV7-9 with TRBJ1-2, with D maybe TRBD1 (5 bases). Germline loops: CDR1 SEHNR, CDR2 FQNEAQ (reference sequence). CDR3 length: 15 amino acids. The germline V and J ends were trimmed by 1 base and 4 bases, with 13 bases remaining between them. The CDR3 is CASSLVRQGGYGYTF. CDR3 nucleotide sequence: TGTGCCAGCAGCTTAGTAAGGCAGGGAGGCTATGGCTACACCTTC.

The chain employs TRBV6-5 and TRBJ1-1, with D possibly matching TRBD1 (5 bases). The germline V and J ends were trimmed by 6 bases and 14 bases, with 22 bases remaining between them. The germline V gene encodes CDR1 MNHEY and CDR2 SVGAGI. This CDR3 has 13 residues. Here the CDR3 reads CASSPSPEGRLFF. The CDR3 nucleotides read TGTGCCAGCAGCCCATCCCCGGAGGGACGGCTCTTCTTT.

V is TRBV27 and J is TRBJ1-1; 8 bases fit TRBD1. The CDR3 spans 14 residues. In germline, CDR1 is MNHEY, CDR2 SMNVEV (reference sequence). V lost 6 bases, J lost 7 bases, and 10 bases stayed unmatched. CDR3 in amino acids: CASSHLYRGDEAFF. The CDR3 nucleotides are TGTGCCAGCAGCCACCTCTACAGGGGGGATGAAGCTTTCTTT.

This chain connects TRBV7-3 to TRBJ1-2; 8 bases fit TRBD1. Germline values: CDR1 SGHTA, CDR2 FQGTGA. This CDR3 has 14 residues. V lost 6 bases to trimming and J lost 8 bases; unmatched junction nucleotides: 11. CDR3 sequence reads: CASSSTGGSGGYTF. The CDR3, as DNA: TGTGCCAGCAGTAGTACAGGGGGATCGGGAGGCTACACCTTC.

J is TRBJ2-7 and V is TRBV6-5; 10 bases are shared with TRBD1. V was pared by 8 bases and J by 7 bases, with 8 bases of the junction left unmatched. Germline lookup yields CDR1 MNHEY and CDR2 SVGAGI. The CDR3 loop spans 13 amino acids. This CDR3 reads CASRDRGYDEQYF. As DNA, the CDR3 is TGTGCCAGCCGGGACAGGGGCTACGATGAGCAGTACTTC.

The chain combines TRBV5-4 with TRBJ1-1; tentatively, D is TRBD1 (5 bases). The CDR3 has 15 amino acids. The ends were cut back, 0 bases at V and 4 bases at J, with 13 bases in the middle. Germline V CDR1 and CDR2: SGHNT, YYREEE (reference sequence). The CDR3 DNA reads TGTGCCAGCAGCTTGGCAGCGGGGGTAGGCACTGAAGCTTTCTTT. This codes for CASSLAAGVGTEAFF.

CDR3 bases: TGTGCCTACCGGGACAGGGTTTTGGAAAAACTGTTTTTT. It yields the protein CAYRDRVLEKLFF. The V call is TRBV30, the J call TRBJ1-4, with 9 bases lining up with TRBD1. V lost 7 bases, J lost 8 bases, and 8 bases stayed unmatched. The CDR3 extends over 13 amino acids. Germline assignment: CDR1 GTSNPN and CDR2 SVGIG (reference sequence).

The chain uses TRBV6-5 and TRBJ1-2; D ambiguous. CDR1 MNHEY and CDR2 SVGAGI come from the germline V gene. The CDR3 covers 13 residues. V lost 5 bases and J lost 1, with 8 bases in between. The DNA of the CDR3 is TGTGCCAGCAGTCCCCGGGTTAACTATGGCTACACCTTC. It yields the protein CASSPRVNYGYTF.

The V and J genes are TRBV4-1 and TRBJ1-2, with D perhaps TRBD1 (5 bases). The length of the CDR3 is 13 residues. V was cut by 0 bases and J by 3 bases, with 5 bases left in between. Germline V gene data show CDR1 as MGHRA and CDR2 as YSYEKL. The CDR3 DNA sequence: TGCGCCAGCAGCCAAGACAGGGACTATGGCTACACCTTC. Encoded protein: CASSQDRDYGYTF.

The gene calls are TRBV4-1 and TRBJ2-3; TRBD1 agrees at 9 bases. The CDR3 is 17 amino acids. V gave up 5 bases and J gave up 6 bases; unmatched junction bases: 15. Germline values: CDR1 MGHRA, CDR2 YSYEKL. DNA of the CDR3: TGCGCCAGCAGCAACTCCGGGACAGGGTTAGTAGGGGATACGCAGTATTTT. This encodes CASSNSGTGLVGDTQYF.

The rearrangement joins TRBV11-3 to TRBJ2-7; 7 nucleotides line up with TRBD1. Germline CDR1 reads SGHNT; CDR2 reads YENEEA. V shed 5 bases and J 3 bases; nucleotides not matched to a gene: 7. The length of the CDR3 is 14 residues. CDR3 amino acids: CASSGYRGIYEQYF. CDR3 nucleotide sequence: TGTGCCAGCAGCGGGTACAGGGGAATCTACGAGCAGTACTTC.

The CDR3 DNA reads TGTGCCAGCAGTCCCCAATTGGCATCAAACTATGGCTACACCTTC. Translated, it gives CASSPQLASNYGYTF. The V gene is TRBV11-1, the J gene TRBJ1-2; D not certain. CDR3 length: 15 residues. CDR1 is SGHAT and CDR2 is FQDESV in the germline V gene (reference sequence). Deletions cut 6 bases from V and 2 bases from J, with 16 bases between.

This clone was counted a single time. The CDR3 loop is CASSPRTSDNEQFF. In DNA, the CDR3 is TGTGCCAGCAGCCCCAGGACTAGCGACAATGAGCAGTTCTTC. V is TRBV6-2 or TRBV6-3 and J is TRBJ2-1; 9 nucleotides line up with TRBD2. This CDR3 spans 14 amino acids. Germline V CDR1 and CDR2: MNHEY, SVGEGT. V lost 6 bases to trimming and J lost 5 bases; unmatched junction nucleotides: 5.

The chain carries TRBV5-1 and TRBJ2-3; D is possibly TRBD2 (6 bases). Between the trimmed V and J ends, which lost 1 base and 10 bases, there was a span of 16 bases. The CDR3 spans 14 residues. Germline V CDR1 and CDR2: SGHRS, YFSETQ. The CDR3 spells CASSLSGGPFSQYF. For the CDR3, the DNA is TGCGCCAGCAGCTTGAGCGGAGGGCCCTTCTCGCAGTATTTT.

This chain joins TRBV30 and TRBJ1-1, with a tentative D call TRBD1 (5 bases). CDR1 and CDR2 from the germline V gene are GTSNPN and SVGIG (reference sequence). CDR3 length equals 15 residues. The V and J ends lost 3 bases and 1 base respectively, with 15 bases between them. The CDR3 is CAWRAPDSWNTEAFF. In DNA form, the CDR3 reads TGTGCCTGGAGGGCTCCTGACAGCTGGAACACTGAAGCTTTCTTT.

The chain recombines TRBV25-1 with TRBJ2-7; 10 nucleotides agree with TRBD1. This CDR3 spans 15 amino acids. V gave up 3 bases and J gave up 6 bases; unmatched junction bases: 8. Germline V gene data show CDR1 as MGHDK and CDR2 as SYGVNS. CDR3: CASSDQGQGRSEQYF. The DNA of the CDR3 is TGTGCCAGCAGTGACCAGGGACAGGGGAGGAGCGAGCAGTACTTC.

The sample holds one count of this clone. The chain recombines TRBV11-3 with TRBJ2-5; possibly TRBD2 for D (5 bases). Germline CDR1 SGHNT, CDR2 YENEEA. The CDR3 spans 15 residues. The V and J ends lost 6 bases and 4 bases respectively, with 18 bases between them. The CDR3 nucleotides read TGTGCCAGCAGTCAACCCGGGAAGTACAGAGAGACCCAGTACTTC. Translation: CASSQPGKYRETQYF.